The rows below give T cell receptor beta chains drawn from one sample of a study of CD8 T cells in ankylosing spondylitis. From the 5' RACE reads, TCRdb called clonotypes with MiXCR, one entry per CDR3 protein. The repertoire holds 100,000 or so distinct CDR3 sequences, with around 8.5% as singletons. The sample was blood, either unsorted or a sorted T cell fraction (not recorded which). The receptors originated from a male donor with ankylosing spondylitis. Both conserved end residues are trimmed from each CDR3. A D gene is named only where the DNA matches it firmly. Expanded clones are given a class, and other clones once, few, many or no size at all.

cdr3_aa: ASSLSLAGSPNEQF
d_call: TRBD2
j_call: TRBJ2-1
clone_size: medium-sized
v_call: TRBV27

cdr3_aa: ASSAGTSGTKVQY
d_call: TRBD2
j_call: TRBJ2-7
clone_size: few
v_call: TRBV7-8

cdr3_aa: ASSQDLAGYNEQF
d_call: TRBD2
j_call: TRBJ2-1
clone_size: .
v_call: TRBV3-1

cdr3_aa: ASSSIAGVHYNEQF
d_call: TRBD2
j_call: TRBJ2-1
clone_size: many
v_call: TRBV7-9

cdr3_aa: ASSHAGPTEAF
d_call: .
j_call: TRBJ1-1
clone_size: few
v_call: TRBV7-9

cdr3_aa: ASSLPGISYEQY
d_call: .
j_call: TRBJ2-7
clone_size: many
v_call: TRBV11-2

cdr3_aa: ASSFSGGETSYEQY
d_call: .
j_call: TRBJ2-7
clone_size: .
v_call: TRBV27

cdr3_aa: SVRTGSNYGYT
d_call: TRBD1
j_call: TRBJ1-2
clone_size: few
v_call: TRBV29-1

cdr3_aa: ASSLDRISLAGPCPGELF
d_call: TRBD2
j_call: TRBJ2-2
clone_size: many
v_call: TRBV11-2

cdr3_aa: SVAYGDTSTDTQY
d_call: .
j_call: TRBJ2-3
clone_size: few
v_call: TRBV29-1

cdr3_aa: ASSPTGDRSYGYT
d_call: TRBD1
j_call: TRBJ1-2
clone_size: many
v_call: TRBV7-6

cdr3_aa: AISLENTDTQY
d_call: .
j_call: TRBJ2-3
clone_size: .
v_call: TRBV10-3

cdr3_aa: ASKLAGDYNEQF
d_call: TRBD2
j_call: TRBJ2-1
clone_size: .
v_call: TRBV27

cdr3_aa: ASSMGLAGDTDTQY
d_call: TRBD2
j_call: TRBJ2-3
clone_size: few
v_call: TRBV5-4

cdr3_aa: ASYEGSRGRINNEQF
d_call: .
j_call: TRBJ2-1
clone_size: .
v_call: TRBV10-2

cdr3_aa: ASSDGLSVSPLH
d_call: .
j_call: TRBJ1-6
clone_size: .
v_call: TRBV6-1

cdr3_aa: ASSLAIAGGPSDEQY
d_call: TRBD2
j_call: TRBJ2-7
clone_size: few
v_call: TRBV7-9

cdr3_aa: ASRGQSYNEQF
d_call: TRBD1
j_call: TRBJ2-1
clone_size: many
v_call: TRBV4-1

cdr3_aa: ASDGAGEAF
d_call: .
j_call: TRBJ1-1
clone_size: .
v_call: TRBV19

cdr3_aa: AISEGGTALDGYT
d_call: .
j_call: TRBJ1-2
clone_size: .
v_call: TRBV10-3

cdr3_aa: SARGGGGNQPQH
d_call: .
j_call: TRBJ1-5
clone_size: .
v_call: TRBV20-1

cdr3_aa: SANGQGDTEAF
d_call: TRBD1
j_call: TRBJ1-1
clone_size: few
v_call: TRBV20-1

cdr3_aa: ASSQEGGRLAKNIQY
d_call: .
j_call: TRBJ2-4
clone_size: few
v_call: TRBV3-1

cdr3_aa: ASSGQGAYGYT
d_call: TRBD1
j_call: TRBJ1-2
clone_size: few
v_call: TRBV9

cdr3_aa: ASSLNRDYGYT
d_call: .
j_call: TRBJ1-2
clone_size: many
v_call: TRBV7-2

cdr3_aa: AWARDSNQPQH
d_call: .
j_call: TRBJ1-5
clone_size: .
v_call: TRBV30

cdr3_aa: ASSLGFSYNEQF
d_call: .
j_call: TRBJ2-1
clone_size: .
v_call: TRBV5-6

cdr3_aa: ASSLSGVANTEAF
d_call: .
j_call: TRBJ1-1
clone_size: few
v_call: TRBV19

cdr3_aa: ASSSPLQGGDTEAF
d_call: TRBD1
j_call: TRBJ1-1
clone_size: once
v_call: TRBV27

cdr3_aa: ASSLIGTGIALQDEQY
d_call: TRBD1
j_call: TRBJ2-7
clone_size: few
v_call: TRBV5-5

cdr3_aa: ASSRAPYNEQF
d_call: .
j_call: TRBJ2-1
clone_size: many
v_call: TRBV7-9

cdr3_aa: SVEGTSAYNEQF
d_call: TRBD2
j_call: TRBJ2-1
clone_size: .
v_call: TRBV29-1

cdr3_aa: SAESEGLVGDTQY
d_call: .
j_call: TRBJ2-3
clone_size: .
v_call: TRBV20-1

cdr3_aa: ASSRAYGYTDGYT
d_call: .
j_call: TRBJ1-2
clone_size: few
v_call: TRBV27

cdr3_aa: ASSQREGVDEQF
d_call: TRBD2
j_call: TRBJ2-1
clone_size: few
v_call: TRBV12-3/TRBV12-4

cdr3_aa: ASSQGLAVRGNEQF
d_call: .
j_call: TRBJ2-1
clone_size: .
v_call: TRBV14

cdr3_aa: ASSLGLRAAGNTIY
d_call: .
j_call: TRBJ1-3
clone_size: many
v_call: TRBV13

cdr3_aa: ASSQDPLETQY
d_call: .
j_call: TRBJ2-5
clone_size: few
v_call: TRBV14

cdr3_aa: ASSLAVGEQY
d_call: .
j_call: TRBJ2-7
clone_size: many
v_call: TRBV12-3/TRBV12-4

cdr3_aa: ASSPPWTSGTYNEQF
d_call: TRBD2
j_call: TRBJ2-1
clone_size: many
v_call: TRBV18

cdr3_aa: SVPRFAWGYEQY
d_call: .
j_call: TRBJ2-7
clone_size: .
v_call: TRBV20-1

cdr3_aa: SVHSASTDTQY
d_call: .
j_call: TRBJ2-3
clone_size: many
v_call: TRBV29-1

cdr3_aa: ASSSGRVADTQY
d_call: .
j_call: TRBJ2-3
clone_size: many
v_call: TRBV7-9

cdr3_aa: ASSILPDEQF
d_call: .
j_call: TRBJ2-1
clone_size: few
v_call: TRBV19

cdr3_aa: ASSKTVLYGYT
d_call: .
j_call: TRBJ1-2
clone_size: many
v_call: TRBV21-1

cdr3_aa: ASSQDMTGRAF
d_call: .
j_call: TRBJ1-1
clone_size: .
v_call: TRBV3-1

cdr3_aa: ASRPGTTGTGELF
d_call: TRBD2
j_call: TRBJ2-2
clone_size: .
v_call: TRBV7-9

cdr3_aa: ATSAGGGYGYT
d_call: .
j_call: TRBJ1-2
clone_size: .
v_call: TRBV24-1

cdr3_aa: ASSDRDTQETQY
d_call: .
j_call: TRBJ2-5
clone_size: many
v_call: TRBV5-1

cdr3_aa: ASSVEGQPQH
d_call: .
j_call: TRBJ1-5
clone_size: few
v_call: TRBV9

cdr3_aa: ASSLAASGRAGELF
d_call: TRBD2
j_call: TRBJ2-2
clone_size: .
v_call: TRBV11-2

cdr3_aa: ASSLLEQGDNSPLH
d_call: TRBD1
j_call: TRBJ1-6
clone_size: .
v_call: TRBV7-6

cdr3_aa: SARLAGNYNEQF
d_call: TRBD2
j_call: TRBJ2-1
clone_size: .
v_call: TRBV20-1